Listed here are 24 T cell receptor beta chains from one sample, sequenced in a study of cytomegalovirus exposure and HLA in healthy donors. TCRdb keeps only in-frame clones here, not all; method: immunoSEQ multiplex PCR. The sample has roughly 200,000 clones, 86% seen once; the top ten hold around 7.2%. The sample comprised PBMCs. These receptors all come from a man in his thirties or forties in good health and CMV-seropositive.

The chain links TRBV18 to TRBJ2-5; TRBD1 aligns across 9 bases. Trimming at V came to 3 bases and at J to 5 bases, leaving 16 bases not matched to a gene. Germline V gives CDR1 KGHSH, CDR2 LQKENI. This CDR3 is built from 18 residues. The CDR3 DNA is TGTGCCAGCTCACCGAGAGTGGACAGGGGCGTTGGAGGGGAGACCCAGTACTTC. The encoded protein is CASSPRVDRGVGGETQYF.

The chain has TRBV6-1 and TRBJ2-7; D is undetermined. V was pared by 1 base and J by 1 base, with 8 bases between. From germline, CDR1 is MNHNS and CDR2 SASEGT. The CDR3 has 14 amino acids. The CDR3 reads CASSEVSGSYEQYF. The CDR3 region has the DNA TGTGCCAGCAGTGAAGTGTCTGGATCCTACGAGCAGTACTTC.

V usage is TRBV7-6 and J usage is TRBJ1-5; D unresolved. Germline V CDR1 and CDR2: SGHVS, FNYEAQ. The CDR3 loop spans 15 amino acids. V lost 1 base and J lost 1, with 8 bases in between. The CDR3 sequence is CASSLVDDSNQPQHF. In DNA form, the CDR3 reads TGTGCCAGCAGCTTAGTCGACGACAGCAATCAGCCCCAGCATTTT.

V is TRBV27 and J is TRBJ1-1; D is uncertain. The germline CDR1 and CDR2 sequences are MNHEY and SMNVEV (reference sequence). Trimming pared 0 bases from V and 0 bases from J, leaving 8 bases between. The CDR3 sequence is 15 residues long. The CDR3 loop reads CASSLSRVMNTEAFF. The CDR3 DNA reads as TGTGCCAGCAGTTTATCGAGGGTCATGAACACTGAAGCTTTCTTT.

The chain has TRBV11-3 and TRBJ1-1; 7 positions agree with TRBD1. V shed 0 bases and J 1 base; nucleotides not matched to a gene: 11. Per the germline V gene, CDR1 is SGHNT and CDR2 is YENEEA. The CDR3 runs to 18 residues. CDR3 nucleotides: TGTGCCAGCAGCTTAGATATGCAGGGGGAATTTGAGAACACTGAAGCTTTCTTT. It encodes CASSLDMQGEFENTEAFF.

The chain uses TRBV5-1 and TRBJ1-5; a possible D gene is TRBD1 (5 bases). The length of the CDR3 is 13 residues. Germline values: CDR1 SGHRS, CDR2 YFSETQ. Trimming left V 2 bases short and J 8 bases short, with 11 bases between. As DNA, the CDR3 is TGCGCCAGCAGCTTTGGCGGGGCCGAGCCCCAGCATTTT. This sequence encodes CASSFGGAEPQHF.

The chain has TRBV14 and TRBJ2-4; D unclear. The V gene lost 0 bases and the J gene lost 0 bases, with 3 bases spanning the gap. Germline lookup yields CDR1 SGHDN and CDR2 FVKESK. This CDR3 has 14 amino acids. The CDR3 coding sequence is TGTGCCAGCAGCCAAGAACGAGCCAAAAACATTCAGTACTTC. It yields the protein CASSQERAKNIQYF.

V usage is TRBV10-3 and J usage is TRBJ2-7; TRBD1 matches at 9 bases. J was trimmed by 3 bases and V by 10 bases; bases with no gene match: 10. CDR1 is ENHRY, CDR2 SYGVKD, per germline. This CDR3 comprises 14 residues. CDR3 in amino acids: CATQAGTGHYEQYF. The CDR3, as DNA: TGTGCCACCCAAGCCGGGACAGGGCACTACGAGCAGTACTTC.

The chain links TRBV11-3 to TRBJ2-7; D is undetermined. V lost 2 bases to trimming and J lost 2 bases, with 10 bases between them. The CDR3 is 14 residues long. CDR1 is SGHNT and CDR2 is YENEEA in the germline V gene. The CDR3 DNA is TGTGCCAGCAGCTTATCGGCTACGACCTACGAGCAGTACTTC. Protein product: CASSLSATTYEQYF.

The chain recombines TRBV7-2 with TRBJ2-7; D is unresolved. Trimming shortened V by 2 bases and J by 3 bases, and 11 bases separated the two germline ends. The CDR3 sequence is 14 residues long. Germline lookup yields CDR1 SGHTA and CDR2 FQGNSA. The DNA of the CDR3 is TGTGCCAGCAGCTTAATAAACACCAACTACGAGCAGTACTTC. Amino acids: CASSLINTNYEQYF.

This clone was seen only a few times. The rearrangement joins TRBV7-9 to TRBJ1-1; perhaps TRBD1 as D (6 bases). Trimming took 5 bases from V and 4 from J, leaving 20 bases between them. This CDR3 has 16 residues. CDR1 is SEHNR and CDR2 is FQNEAQ in the germline V gene (reference sequence). This chain's CDR3 is CASSPRWTQGSTEAFF. The CDR3 DNA follows: TGTGCCAGCAGCCCTAGGTGGACCCAGGGGAGCACTGAAGCTTTCTTT.

The chain recombines TRBV6-1 with TRBJ1-5, with 7 nucleotides matching TRBD1. Trimming took 5 bases from V and 4 from J; bases not matched to a gene: 8. Germline V gene lookup returns CDR1 MNHNS and CDR2 SASEGT. The CDR3 sequence is 15 residues long. The CDR3 sequence is CASSRGQGQNQPQHF. CDR3 bases: TGTGCCAGCAGTAGGGGGCAAGGGCAGAATCAGCCCCAGCATTTT.

The rearrangement uses TRBV27 and TRBJ1-4; 8 positions match TRBD1. The germline gives CDR1 MNHEY, CDR2 SMNVEV (reference sequence). CDR3 length equals 14 residues. V gave up 8 bases and J gave up 3 bases; unmatched junction bases: 5. CDR3 protein: CASSGGSANEKLFF. In DNA form, the CDR3 reads TGTGCCAGCTCAGGGGGCTCAGCTAATGAAAAACTGTTTTTT.

V and J are TRBV13 and TRBJ1-6; D ambiguous. V was pared by 2 bases and J by 11 bases, with 10 bases between. This CDR3 is 13 amino acids long. Looked up from germline, CDR1 is PRHDT and CDR2 is FYEKMQ (reference sequence). CDR3 coding DNA: TGTGCCAGCAGCTTAAGAGCTGCCACACCCCTCCACTTT. This translates into CASSLRAATPLHF. Drawing the rest from reference TRBV13 and TRBJ1-6, the complete variable domain is AAGVIQSPRHLIKEKRETATLKCYPIPRHDTVYWYQQGPGQDPQFLISFYEKMQSDKGSIPDRFSAQQFSDYHSELNMSSLELGDSALYFCASSLRAATPLHFGNGTRLTVT.

This clone showed up just once. The gene calls are TRBV11-3 and TRBJ1-2, with D possibly being TRBD1 (5 bases). Germline V gene data show CDR1 as SGHNT and CDR2 as YENEEA. CDR3 length: 14 residues. V was clipped by 3 bases and J by 4 bases, with 12 bases between them. In DNA form, the CDR3 reads TGTGCCAGCAGCTTTCGGGCAGGGTCCTATGGCTACACCTTC. Its protein product is CASSFRAGSYGYTF.

In this sample, this clone turned up once. The rearrangement links TRBV6-4 to TRBJ1-2; D is undetermined. The length of the CDR3 is 13 residues. Trimming left V 0 bases short and J 3 bases short, with 5 bases between. CDR1 and CDR2 (germline): MRHNA, SNTAGT. CDR3 DNA sequence: TGTGCCAGCAGTGACTCAAGCTACTATGGCTACACCTTC. It yields the protein CASSDSSYYGYTF.

This chain connects TRBV6-5 to TRBJ1-1; no definite D call. The CDR3 is made up of 13 amino acids. V was cut by 5 bases and J by 3 bases, with 10 bases left in between. Germline V gene sequence: CDR1 MNHEY, CDR2 SVGAGI. CDR3: CASSPPPYTEAFF. In DNA, the CDR3 is TGTGCCAGCAGTCCACCCCCCTACACTGAAGCTTTCTTT.

V is TRBV6-5 and J is TRBJ1-3; D is unclear. The V and J ends lost 2 bases and 0 bases respectively, with 5 bases between them. This CDR3 has 14 residues. The germline V gene encodes CDR1 MNHEY and CDR2 SVGAGI. The CDR3 DNA reads as TGTGCCAGCAGTTACGACTTCTCTGGAAACACCATATATTTT. Amino acids: CASSYDFSGNTIYF.

The gene calls are TRBV6-6 and TRBJ1-5; a weak D match, TRBD1 (5 bases). Germline V CDR1 and CDR2: MNHNY, SVGAGI (reference sequence). The V end was cut by 5 bases, the J end by 4 bases, with 18 bases between. The CDR3 spans 16 residues. In DNA form, the CDR3 reads TGTGCCAGCAGTACTCTTCCGGGGACCGGGAATCAGCCCCAGCATTTT. Its protein product is CASSTLPGTGNQPQHF.

This clone was seen a single time. V usage is TRBV2 and J usage is TRBJ1-2; D unclear. This CDR3 is 13 amino acids long. V shed 0 bases and J shed 5 bases, with 7 bases lying between them. Germline CDR1 SNHLY, CDR2 FYNNEI. Written as DNA, the CDR3 is TGTGCCAGCAGTGAAGCGACAATTTATGGCTACACCTTC. This sequence encodes CASSEATIYGYTF.

This chain uses TRBV7-9 with TRBJ2-2; TRBD2 matches at 10 bases. With 5 bases clipped from V and 1 base from J, the junction kept 10 bases outside the gene matches. In germline, CDR1 is SEHNR, CDR2 FQNEAQ (reference sequence). This CDR3 has 18 residues. The CDR3 bases are TGTGCCAGCAGCCCCTACCCTGCTAGCGGGGGGAACACCGGGGAGCTGTTTTTT. The encoded protein is CASSPYPASGGNTGELFF.

The chain is built from TRBV5-4 and TRBJ2-1, with TRBD1 matching 8 bases. The CDR3 covers 12 residues. With 4 bases clipped from V and 9 bases from J, the junction kept 3 bases outside the gene matches. Germline CDR1 SGHNT, CDR2 YYREEE (reference sequence). This CDR3 is CASSMTGVEQFF. DNA of the CDR3: TGTGCCAGCAGCATGACAGGGGTTGAGCAGTTCTTC.

The gene calls are TRBV5-4 and TRBJ1-2; the D gene is possibly TRBD1 (5 bases). The CDR3 covers 14 residues. The V end was cut by 3 bases, the J end by 4 bases, with 13 bases between. Germline V gives CDR1 SGHNT, CDR2 YYREEE (reference sequence). Here the CDR3 DNA reads TGTGCCAGCAGCTCGGGAGGGGAGCGCTATGGCTACACCTTC. Its translation: CASSSGGERYGYTF.

The chain has TRBV28 and TRBJ1-2, with D possibly being TRBD1 (5 bases). The V and J ends lost 2 bases and 7 bases respectively, with 14 bases between them. The CDR3 runs 14 residues. Germline loops: CDR1 MDHEN, CDR2 SYDVKM. In nucleotides, the CDR3 is TGTGCCAGCAGTTTAGGCGGGGACCAGAGTGGCTACACCTTC. It is translated as CASSLGGDQSGYTF.